This entry features one T cell receptor (beta chain) sequence. Its antigen remains undetermined. No base-level quality is on record; no much larger clone is a single base apart. Library preparation employed 5' RACE. The reads were generated on an Illumina HiSeq 2500. A second PCR of about 6 to 12 cycles was performed with a sample-barcoded 5' primer and a J-beta primer mix. A template-switch 5' adaptor carrying 12 random nucleotides introduced a unique molecular identifier onto each TCR beta cDNA molecule. At least 3 million CDR3-containing paired-end reads were obtained from each sample. All of the RNA was converted into first-strand cDNA using the Mint cDNA synthesis kit, with a TRBC-specific oligonucleotide serving as the primer. Following uracil-DNA glycosylase treatment, a first 18-cycle PCR with universal primers M1SS and BC2_uni_R was performed on all cDNA. The published analysis was carried out like this. For normalization, 1 million high-quality reads, each with a distinct molecular identifier, were randomly selected from each sample. Instead of being binned into consensus sequences, reads with shared molecular identifiers were discarded. CDR3 identification, clonotype clustering and error correction used MiTCR with a Q25 quality threshold and the strictest error-elimination algorithm. A nonparametric unseen species model with Euler transformation was used to estimate lower-bound total TCR beta diversity. In-frame beta chains were kept once TCRdb had trimmed the public reads at Q25 with fastp and called clones with MiXCR. Rows are combined by CDR3 protein, so each entry shows the most common genes and DNA. TCRdb's processing, not the authors' own work, is the source of the V and J calls. In this sample the table shows about a million distinct CDR3 sequences, just over 50% of which occur a single time. Clones ranked in the top ten supply about a fifth of the sample.

Germline trimming: 0 bases from V, 2 bases from J; junction bases outside gene matches: 4. The germline V gene (reference sequence) yields MNHNY for CDR1 and SVGAGI for CDR2. The CDR3 holds 17 amino acids from the cysteine to the phenylalanine. Just the 51-base CDR3 DNA is kept, in frame starting at base 1. Donors were 39 systemically healthy Caucasian individuals from Russia aged roughly 6 to 100 years. Each donor gave roughly 9.5 milliliters of peripheral blood, collected into EDTA-treated Vacutainer tubes. Ficoll-Paque density-gradient centrifugation was used to isolate PBMCs, with at least 6 million per sample. Trizol reagent was used to extract total RNA from the PBMCs, yielding at least 5.5 micrograms per sample. For every donor, flow cytometry on a PBMC aliquot measured the percentage of naive CD45RAhigh/CD27high T cells. This sample was taken from a study of blood T cells in healthy people across ages (dated by TCRdb to 2013 to 2016). Notes on the research overall: Template switching captured roughly one uniquely barcoded TCR beta cDNA molecule per two T cells in model experiments. Using deep sequencing normalized with unique cDNA molecular identifiers, the study measured how TCR beta repertoire diversity changes with age. The donors were divided into four age groups: young (average around 16 years), middle-aged (about 41), aged (approximately 64) and long-lived (nearly 85). To avoid experimental bias, donors of different ages were spread randomly across the sequencing lanes. Using the same blood draw, the study looked at two additional independent replicas of 1 million unique cDNA reads for two donors, one aged 18 to 30 and the other aged 80 or older. Study-wide findings and limitations: Observed TCR beta diversity per million T cells fell roughly linearly with age, and a significant reduction was already apparent by age around 36. There was a strong correlation between observed TCR beta diversity and the percentage of naive T cells measured by flow cytometry. Estimates of total diversity based on one million sequenced T cells were considered lower bounds and underestimates. The long-lived group showed more naive CD4+ T cells, fewer expanded clones and increased TCR diversity than the aged group, suggesting age selection. Since profiling was done on bulk unsorted PBMCs, naive and antigen-experienced compartments could not be conclusively compared. The CMV infection status of donors was not known, potentially confounding age-related changes in expanded clonotypes.

The clonotype was recovered from a woman aged 55-70 years in good health. The sequenced sample was blood. The chain is assembled from TRBV6-6 and TRBJ2-6; TRBD1 matches 7 bases in the middle. CDR3 protein: CASSYSTGDAGANVLTF. The nucleotides read TGTGCCAGCAGTTACTCTACAGGGGACGCTGGGGCCAACGTCCTGACTTTC.